This entry lists 15 T cell receptor beta chains sequenced from one sample in a study of shared clonotypes between healthy human individuals. Here immunoSEQ multiplex PCR was the method, and the copy in TCRdb shows in-frame clones only, minus some. Among fewer than 2.5 million clones listed, 80% to 95% were seen once. Sequencing used naive CD4+ T cells from PBMCs. Subset meaning: CD45RA+ positively selected. The receptors originated from a man aged 18 to 30 in good health. Some clones in this sample may be carry-over from other donors' samples.

The chain's CDR3 is CASSLDASEKLFF. CDR3 bases: TGTGCCAGCAGCTTAGATGCGAGTGAAAAACTGTTTTTT. This sequence joins TRBV11-1 and TRBJ1-4; D not resolved. Germline loops: CDR1 SGHAT, CDR2 FQDESV (reference sequence). The CDR3 runs 13 residues. Trimming removed 1 base at V and 7 bases at J, with 7 bases between.

The chain combines TRBV6-1 with TRBJ1-3; D possibly corresponds to TRBD1 (5 bases). V lost 6 bases and J 2 bases, leaving 11 bases between the germline ends. This CDR3 is 14 amino acids long. Germline CDR1 reads MNHNS; CDR2 reads SASEGT. The CDR3 loop reads CASSWGSAGNTIYF. CDR3 in DNA: TGTGCCAGCAGCTGGGGCAGCGCTGGAAACACCATATATTTT.

The chain uses TRBV5-1 and TRBJ2-5; 8 bases map to TRBD2. There are 17 residues in the CDR3. The junction had 10 bases not matched to a gene; V was cut back by 0 bases and J by 3 bases. Germline CDR1 reads SGHRS; CDR2 reads YFSETQ. The CDR3, as DNA: TGCGCCAGCAGCTTGGCGGGGTCTAGCGGGCTGAAAGAGACCCAGTACTTC. This encodes CASSLAGSSGLKETQYF.

This clone occurred many times. The chain combines TRBV6-1 with TRBJ2-5; 10 bases are shared with TRBD1. This CDR3 is built from 14 residues. Germline CDR1 MNHNS, CDR2 SASEGT. The ends lost 6 bases at V and 3 bases at J; junction bases unmatched: 4. The CDR3 loop is CASRIGTGEETQYF. The CDR3 coding sequence is TGTGCCAGCAGGATAGGGACAGGGGAAGAGACCCAGTACTTC.

The chain links TRBV5-4 to TRBJ1-2; TRBD1 is a possible D gene (6 bases). The CDR3 is 13 residues long. The germline CDR1 and CDR2 sequences are SGHNT and YYREEE (reference sequence). V lost 4 bases and J 3 bases, leaving 10 bases between the germline ends. CDR3 bases: TGTGCCAGCAGCCTTGGACAGCACTATGGCTACACCTTC. It translates to CASSLGQHYGYTF. Full variable domain (outside the CDR3, taken from reference TRBV5-4 and TRBJ1-2): ETGVTQSPTHLIKTRGQQVTLRCSSQSGHNTVSWYQQALGQGPQFIFQYYREEENGRGNFPPRFSGLQFPNYSSELNVNALELDDSALYLCASSLGQHYGYTFGSGTRLTVV.

The chain combines TRBV5-1 with TRBJ2-2; the D call may be TRBD1 or TRBD2 (5 bases each). The CDR3 has 12 amino acids. V lost 3 bases to trimming and J lost 7 bases, with 7 bases between them. CDR1 SGHRS and CDR2 YFSETQ come from the germline V gene. The CDR3, as DNA: TGCGCCAGCAGCTCGGGACGCGGGGAGCTGTTTTTT. The encoded protein is CASSSGRGELFF.

The chain combines TRBV5-1 with TRBJ2-2; 8 bases match TRBD2. The V gene end was trimmed by 4 bases and the J gene end by 0 bases; junction bases not matched to a gene: 5. The CDR3 extends over 16 amino acids. Germline CDR1 and CDR2: SGHRS and YFSETQ. The CDR3 region is CASSPGLGPNTGELFF. As DNA, the CDR3 is TGCGCCAGCAGCCCGGGACTAGGGCCGAACACCGGGGAGCTGTTTTTT.

V gene TRBV5-4 combines with J gene TRBJ1-4; TRBD1 is a possible D gene (5 bases). The germline gives CDR1 SGHNT, CDR2 YYREEE (reference sequence). This CDR3 has 15 amino acids. V gave up 4 bases and J gave up 4 bases, with 14 bases separating them. The CDR3 loop is CASSHFAQGNEKLFF. The CDR3, as DNA: TGTGCCAGCAGCCACTTTGCGCAGGGTAATGAAAAACTGTTTTTT.

This chain uses TRBV5-1 with TRBJ2-1; a possible D gene is TRBD2 (6 bases). Trimming shortened V by 6 bases and J by 0 bases, and 13 bases separated the two germline ends. The CDR3 is made up of 15 amino acids. The germline CDR1 and CDR2 sequences are SGHRS and YFSETQ. CDR3 sequence (DNA): TGCGCCAGCACCACGGGGACTTTCTCCTACAATGAGCAGTTCTTC. It translates to CASTTGTFSYNEQFF.

This chain joins TRBV5-1 and TRBJ2-1, with TRBD2 matching 11 bases. Losses at the gene ends were 1 base for V and 10 bases for J; bases not matched to a gene: 4. The CDR3 length is 14 residues. Germline lookup yields CDR1 SGHRS and CDR2 YFSETQ. In nucleotides, the CDR3 is TGCGCCAGCAGCTTGAGGGGACTAGCGGAAGAGCAGTTCTTC. This gives the protein CASSLRGLAEEQFF.

V usage is TRBV13 and J usage is TRBJ1-4, with D maybe TRBD1 (6 bases). The CDR3 has 15 residues. The germline V gene encodes CDR1 PRHDT and CDR2 FYEKMQ (reference sequence). V lost 4 bases, J lost 6 bases, and 15 bases lay in between. The CDR3 DNA is TGTGCCAGCAGCTCCGGGAAAGGGGGATATGAAAAACTGTTTTTT. As protein: CASSSGKGGYEKLFF.

This rearrangement joins TRBV4-2 to TRBJ2-7; D is unclear. This CDR3 has 13 residues. Trimming removed 0 bases from V and 5 bases from J, with 8 bases in between. CDR1 is LGHNA and CDR2 is YNFKEQ in the germline V gene. CDR3 nucleotide sequence: TGTGCCAGCAGCCAAGATCACGGCGACGAGCAGTACTTC. This sequence encodes CASSQDHGDEQYF.

Only one count was recorded for this clone. The chain employs TRBV4-3 and TRBJ2-2; 11 nucleotides match TRBD1. CDR3 length equals 15 residues. The V and J ends lost 3 bases and 7 bases, in that order; junction bases with no gene match: 4. Germline values: CDR1 LGHNA, CDR2 YSLEER. CDR3 bases: TGCGCCAGCAGCCATAGGGACAGGGGGAGCGGGGAGCTGTTTTTT. Its protein is CASSHRDRGSGELFF.

The chain recombines TRBV5-1 with TRBJ1-4, with no clear D. Germline V gene sequence: CDR1 SGHRS, CDR2 YFSETQ. V gave up 1 base and J gave up 8 bases, with 12 bases separating them. The CDR3 has 14 amino acids. CDR3 DNA sequence: TGCGCCAGCAGCTTGTGGGGTTCTGAAGAAAAACTGTTTTTT. This sequence encodes CASSLWGSEEKLFF. Drawing the rest from reference TRBV5-1 and TRBJ1-4, the complete variable domain is KAGVTQTPRYLIKTRGQQVTLSCSPISGHRSVSWYQQTPGQGLQFLFEYFSETQRNKGNFPGRFSGRQFSNSRSEMNVSTLELGDSALYLCASSLWGSEEKLFFGSGTQLSVL.

The genes are TRBV6-5 and TRBJ1-1; D is uncertain. V dropped 6 bases and J dropped 0 bases, with 14 bases sitting between them. CDR1 and CDR2 (germline): MNHEY, SVGAGI. The CDR3 has 15 amino acids. The CDR3 region has the DNA TGTGCCAGCAGCTTGACCCAGAATCTGAACACTGAAGCTTTCTTT. Translating gives CASSLTQNLNTEAFF.